Listed below are T cell receptor beta chains from one sample, sequenced in a study of T cells in localized non-small cell lung cancer. The assay was immunoSEQ multiplex PCR, and TCRdb's table has in-frame clones only and misses some. The repertoire holds approximately 70,000 clones, with roughly nine tenths as singletons. The sequencing used peripheral blood, collected before any cancer treatment. Source of these receptors: a male donor at least 60 years old with stage III squamous cell lung carcinoma. The CDR3 runs from the conserved cysteine through the conserved F or W. The D gene is left open where the match is weak. For some rows the clone size is stated as once, few or many, or as a class when expanded; others skip it.

>.|.|TRBJ1-4|TRBV11-2
CASSLVRDGRDGKLFF
TGTGCCAGCAGCTTAGTCCGGGACGGCAGGGATGGAAAACTGTTTTTT
>TRBD2|.|TRBJ2-1|TRBV7-6
CASSTLAGNFRDEQFF
TGTGCCAGCAGCACACTAGCGGGGAATTTTCGGGATGAGCAGTTCTTC
>TRBD2|.|TRBJ2-2|TRBV27
CASSLGGSNTGELFF
TGTGCCAGCAGTTTGGGAGGGAGCAACACCGGGGAGCTGTTTTTT
>.|.|TRBJ1-5|TRBV6-1
CASSDQSNQPQHF
TGTGCCAGCAGTGACCAGAGCAATCAGCCCCAGCATTTT
>.|.|TRBJ2-5|TRBV15
CATSRERGKPDQETQYF
TGTGCCACCAGCAGAGAAAGGGGTAAACCAGACCAAGAGACCCAGTACTTC
>TRBD2|.|TRBJ2-1|TRBV7-2
CASSPTSGVHNEQFF
TGTGCCAGCAGCCCGACTAGCGGAGTGCACAATGAGCAGTTCTTC
>.|.|TRBJ2-1|TRBV25-1
CASSGTGKGQWEQFF
TGTGCCAGCAGTGGTACGGGGAAGGGGCAATGGGAGCAGTTCTTC
>.|many|TRBJ1-3|TRBV14
CASSLDMRFTGNTIYF
TGTGCCAGCAGCCTGGACATGCGGTTCACTGGAAACACCATATATTTT
>TRBD1|.|TRBJ1-5|TRBV12-5
CASGTTGRDQPQHF
TGTGCTAGTGGTACGACAGGGAGGGATCAGCCCCAGCATTTT
>TRBD1|once|TRBJ1-4|TRBV11-2
CASSAMPTGDNEKLFF
TGTGCCAGCAGCGCGATGCCGACAGGGGATAATGAAAAACTGTTTTTT
>TRBD2|.|TRBJ2-1|TRBV7-2
CASSIQAGNSYNEQFF
TGTGCCAGCAGTATTCAAGCGGGGAACTCCTACAATGAGCAGTTCTTC
>TRBD1|.|TRBJ1-1|TRBV10-3
CAIRKGQGNTEAFF
TGTGCCATCAGGAAGGGACAGGGGAACACTGAAGCTTTCTTT
>TRBD2|.|TRBJ2-1|TRBV5-1
CASSLGTSGGHEQFF
TGCGCCAGCAGCCTCGGGACTAGCGGGGGTCATGAGCAGTTCTTC
>.|.|TRBJ2-3|TRBV10-3
CAISAGEKDTQYF
TGTGCCATCAGTGCCGGCGAAAAAGATACGCAGTATTTT
>TRBD1|.|TRBJ1-1|TRBV7-9
CASSLVGGLAFF
TGTGCCAGCAGCTTAGTAGGGGGCCTGGCTTTCTTT
>.|.|TRBJ1-4|TRBV19
CASSKGVSTNEKLFF
TGTGCCAGTAGTAAAGGGGTCTCAACTAATGAAAAACTGTTTTTT
>.|.|TRBJ2-5|TRBV7-2
CASSLVPRETQYF
TGTGCCAGCAGCTTAGTCCCGAGGGAGACCCAGTACTTC
>.|.|TRBJ1-2|TRBV5-1
CASSSQGDNGGYTF
TGCGCCAGCAGCTCACAGGGAGATAATGGGGGCTACACCTTC
>.|.|TRBJ1-2|TRBV12-5
CASGRQGSGYTF
TGTGCTAGTGGGAGGCAGGGAAGTGGCTACACCTTC
>TRBD1|.|TRBJ2-7|TRBV18
CASSLGTGFDEQYF
TGTGCCAGCTCCCTAGGGACAGGGTTCGACGAGCAGTACTTC
>.|.|TRBJ1-2|TRBV7-9
CASSLGAANYGYTF
TGTGCCAGCAGCTTGGGGGCTGCTAACTATGGCTACACCTTC
>.|.|TRBJ1-5|TRBV19
CASSRDGNQPQHF
TGTGCCAGTAGTCGGGACGGCAATCAGCCCCAGCATTTT
>.|.|TRBJ1-2|TRBV18
CASSLGGDRANYGYTF
TGTGCCAGCTCATTAGGGGGTGACAGAGCTAACTATGGCTACACCTTC
>.|.|TRBJ1-2|TRBV30
CAWSQGVYGYTF
TGTGCCTGGAGTCAAGGGGTGTATGGCTACACCTTC
>.|.|TRBJ2-7|TRBV4-2
CASSQDLSLYEQYF
TGTGCCAGCAGCCAAGATCTTAGCCTCTACGAGCAGTACTTC
>TRBD2|.|TRBJ2-3|TRBV5-5
CASSFISGNTDTQYF
TGTGCCAGCAGCTTCATTAGCGGGAACACAGATACGCAGTATTTT
>.|.|TRBJ1-1|TRBV5-6
CASSPGENTEAFF
TGTGCCAGCAGCCCGGGAGAGAACACTGAAGCTTTCTTT
>.|.|TRBJ1-2|TRBV15
CATSRDSGTDLSYTF
TGTGCCACCAGCAGAGATTCCGGAACAGACCTATCCTACACCTTC
>.|.|TRBJ2-1|TRBV7-9
CASSLGITGYNEQFF
TGTGCCAGCAGCTTAGGTATTACGGGTTACAATGAGCAGTTCTTC
>TRBD1|.|TRBJ2-1|TRBV30
CASGQSRGNEQFF
TGTGCCTCGGGGCAGTCCAGGGGGAATGAGCAGTTCTTC
>.|.|TRBJ1-1|TRBV5-1
CASSFAGRVGTEAFF
TGCGCCAGCAGCTTCGCCGGCAGGGTTGGTACTGAAGCTTTCTTT
>.|once|TRBJ1-4|TRBV5-4
CASSINRKNEKLFF
TGTGCCAGCAGCATTAACAGGAAGAATGAAAAACTGTTTTTT
>TRBD1|.|TRBJ2-7|TRBV19
CASSGTGVSYEQYF
TGTGCCTCCTCCGGGACAGGGGTCTCCTACGAGCAGTACTTC
>.|.|TRBJ1-5|TRBV19
CASSIDRGASNQPQHF
TGTGCCAGTAGTATAGACAGGGGCGCTAGCAATCAGCCCCAGCATTTT
>.|.|TRBJ1-5|TRBV6-6
CASIRDPQGQPQHF
TGTGCCAGCATTAGGGACCCACAGGGACAGCCCCAGCATTTT
>.|once|TRBJ1-5|TRBV30
CAWSVSGRENQPQHF
TGTGCCTGGAGTGTATCGGGCAGGGAAAATCAGCCCCAGCATTTT
>.|.|TRBJ1-4|TRBV5-1
CASSLDAVSEKLFF
TGCGCCAGCAGCTTGGATGCAGTTTCTGAAAAACTGTTTTTT
>.|.|TRBJ2-3|TRBV28
CASSTQDSTDTQYF
TGTGCCAGCAGTACCCAGGATAGCACAGATACGCAGTATTTT
>.|once|TRBJ1-2|TRBV6-5
CASRRSGPNYGYTF
TGTGCCAGCAGACGGTCGGGACCGAACTATGGCTACACCTTC
>.|few|TRBJ1-5|TRBV4-1
CASSQTAPRDPQHF
TGCGCCAGCAGCCAAACAGCGCCAAGGGATCCCCAGCATTTT
>.|.|TRBJ1-2|TRBV9
CASSQGRGGYTF
TGTGCCAGCAGTCAGGGGAGGGGAGGCTACACCTTC
>TRBD1|.|TRBJ2-1|TRBV5-1
CASSPGQGFGEQFF
TGCGCCAGCAGCCCGGGACAGGGGTTTGGTGAGCAGTTCTTC
>.|.|TRBJ2-7|TRBV29-1
CSVDNGYSYEQYF
TGCAGCGTTGACAACGGTTACTCCTACGAGCAGTACTTC
>.|.|TRBJ2-1|TRBV6-5
CASSYSNPDESNEQFF
TGTGCCAGCAGTTACTCGAACCCCGATGAATCCAATGAGCAGTTCTTC
>TRBD1|.|TRBJ1-2|TRBV4-1
CASSQDMAGGIGYTF
TGCGCCAGCAGCCAAGATATGGCAGGGGGCATTGGCTACACCTTC